Listed here is a single T cell receptor (beta chain). Its antigen is currently unknown. This entry belongs to a study of T cell repertoires in cytomegalovirus infection. Study information: Public TCR beta signatures were indicative of both CMV infection and a matching HLA type. Study-wide results and caveats: Identification of carriers of CMV plus the relevant HLA was achieved through cumulative public TCR beta family frequency. CMV-specific TCR beta clonotypes restricted by HLA-C were the ones dominating the ex vivo response.

TCRdb re-analysed the reads in MiXCR, keeping a single row per CDR3 protein. The table shows some 230,000 distinct CDR3 sequences, with about 23% occurring only once. The V end lost 1 base, the J end lost 4 bases, and 10 bases lay between the germline ends. The CDR3 extends over 15 amino acids. Germline CDR1 SGHDN, CDR2 FVKESK. The sequence derives from a human donor in good health (CMV status not recorded). Some clones in this sample may be carry-over from other donors' samples. Sequenced sample: CD8+ T cells from PBMCs. This chain joins TRBV14 and TRBJ1-4; D is undetermined. DNA of the CDR3: TGTGCCAGCAGCCAAGTCGACGGGCTTAATGAAAAACTGTTTTTT. It translates to CASSQVDGLNEKLFF. The full variable domain, rest sourced from reference TRBV14 and TRBJ1-4, is EAGVTQFPSHSVIEKGQTVTLRCDPISGHDNLYWYRRVMGKEIKFLLHFVKESKQDESGMPNNRFLAERTGGTYSTLKVQPAELEDSGVYFCASSQVDGLNEKLFFGSGTQLSVL.